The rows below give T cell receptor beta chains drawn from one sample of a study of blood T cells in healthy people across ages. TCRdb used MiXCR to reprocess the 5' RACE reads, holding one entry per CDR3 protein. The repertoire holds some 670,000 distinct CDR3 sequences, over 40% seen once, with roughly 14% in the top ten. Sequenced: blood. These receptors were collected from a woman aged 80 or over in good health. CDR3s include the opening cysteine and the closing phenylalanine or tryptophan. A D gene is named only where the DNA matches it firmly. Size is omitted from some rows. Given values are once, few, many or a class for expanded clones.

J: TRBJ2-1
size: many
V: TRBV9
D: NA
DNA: TGTGCCAGCAGCGTAGTCGGCGACGGGCCCTCGCTCAATGAGCAGTTCTTC
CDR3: CASSVVGDGPSLNEQFF

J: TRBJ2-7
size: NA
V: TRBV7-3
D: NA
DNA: TGTGCCAGCAGCCTAGGTGAAGGCCGGATTAATGAGCAGTACTTC
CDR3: CASSLGEGRINEQYF

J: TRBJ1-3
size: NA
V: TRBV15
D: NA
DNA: TGTGCCACCAGCAGGGACCAGGGGCGCGGAAACACCATATATTTT
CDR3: CATSRDQGRGNTIYF

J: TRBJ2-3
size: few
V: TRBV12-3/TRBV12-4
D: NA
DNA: TGTGCCAGCAGTTTTGCGCAGGTCGCAGATACGCAGTATTTT
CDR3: CASSFAQVADTQYF

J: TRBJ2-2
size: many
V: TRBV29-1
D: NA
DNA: TGCAGCGTTAGGGGTAGGCCCAAGGACTCGAACACCGGGGAGCTGTTTTTT
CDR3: CSVRGRPKDSNTGELFF

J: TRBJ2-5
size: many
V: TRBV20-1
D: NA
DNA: TGCAGTGCTAGAGGCGGGTTCCAAGAGACCCAGTACTTC
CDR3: CSARGGFQETQYF

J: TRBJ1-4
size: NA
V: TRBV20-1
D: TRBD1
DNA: TGCAGTGCTGGACAGGGGGCGGTGAGAAAGGAAAAACTGTTTTTT
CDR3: CSAGQGAVRKEKLFF

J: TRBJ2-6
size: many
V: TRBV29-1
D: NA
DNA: TGCAGCGTGGGGACTTCTGGGGCCAACGTCCTGACTTTC
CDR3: CSVGTSGANVLTF

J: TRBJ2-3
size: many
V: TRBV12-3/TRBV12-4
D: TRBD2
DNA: TGTGCCAGCAGACTCCCTAGCGGGAGTCGTACAGATACGCAGTATTTT
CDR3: CASRLPSGSRTDTQYF

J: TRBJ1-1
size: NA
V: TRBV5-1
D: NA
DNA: TGCGCCAGCAGCTTACGGGTCGGATCCAACACTGAAGCTTTCTTT
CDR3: CASSLRVGSNTEAFF

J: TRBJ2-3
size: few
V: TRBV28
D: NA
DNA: TGTGCCAGCAGTTCAGGCTTCGGGGGAGCGAGCACAGATACGCAGTATTTT
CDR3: CASSSGFGGASTDTQYF

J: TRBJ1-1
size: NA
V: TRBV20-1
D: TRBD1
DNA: TGCAGTGCTACGCAGGGGGCGCGGGGCACTGAAGCTTTCTTT
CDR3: CSATQGARGTEAFF

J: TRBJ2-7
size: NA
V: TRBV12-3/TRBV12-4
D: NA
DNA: TGTGCCAGCAGTTTATTAGGGTCGGTCGAGCAGTACTTC
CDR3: CASSLLGSVEQYF

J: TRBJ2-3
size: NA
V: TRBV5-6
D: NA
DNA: TGTGCCAGCAGCTTGTCACAGGGATGGTTAGATACGCAGTATTTT
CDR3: CASSLSQGWLDTQYF

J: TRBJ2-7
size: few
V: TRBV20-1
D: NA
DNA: TGCAGTGCTAGAGCACGATGGTACGAGCAGTACTTC
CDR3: CSARARWYEQYF

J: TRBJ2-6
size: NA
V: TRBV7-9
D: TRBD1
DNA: TGTGCCAGCAGCATACAGACAGGGTACGGGGCCAACGTCCTGACTTTC
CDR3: CASSIQTGYGANVLTF

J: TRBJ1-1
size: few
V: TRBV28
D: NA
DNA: TGTGCCAGCAGTTTGTGGGGTAAGGACACTGAAGCTTTCTTT
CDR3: CASSLWGKDTEAFF

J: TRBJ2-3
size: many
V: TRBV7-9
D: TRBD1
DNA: TGTGCCAGCAGCCCTCACGGGACAGCCCCCACAGATACGCAGTATTTT
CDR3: CASSPHGTAPTDTQYF

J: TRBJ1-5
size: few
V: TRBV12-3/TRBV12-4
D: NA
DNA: TGTGCCAGCAGTTTATCAGGCGTCCAGGGGCCCCAGCATTTT
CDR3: CASSLSGVQGPQHF

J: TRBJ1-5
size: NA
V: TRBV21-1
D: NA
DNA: TGTGCCAGCAGCAAAGGGGGGACAGGGGGGGTATTCTGCAATCAGCCCCAGCATTTT
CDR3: CASSKGGTGGVFCNQPQHF

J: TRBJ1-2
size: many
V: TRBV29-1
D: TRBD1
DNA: TGCAGCGCCGAACCCGGGACAGGGTACGGCTACACCTTC
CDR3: CSAEPGTGYGYTF

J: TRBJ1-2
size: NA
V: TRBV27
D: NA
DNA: TGTGCCAGCAGTTTAACCGGGGCGCCAAACTATGGCTACACCTTC
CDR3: CASSLTGAPNYGYTF

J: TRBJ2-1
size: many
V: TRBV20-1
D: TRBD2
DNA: TGCAGTGCTCAGGAGGGGTTTCGAGCGGGGAGGAGCTCCTACAATGAGCAGTTCTTC
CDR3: CSAQEGFRAGRSSYNEQFF

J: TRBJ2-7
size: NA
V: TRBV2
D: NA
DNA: TGTGCCAGCAGTGAGGAGCGCAAGCAGTACTTC
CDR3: CASSEERKQYF

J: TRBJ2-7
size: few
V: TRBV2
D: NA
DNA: TGTGCCAGCAGTGAATTTGCCCCCAGGATGGGCGGCGAGCAGTACTTC
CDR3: CASSEFAPRMGGEQYF

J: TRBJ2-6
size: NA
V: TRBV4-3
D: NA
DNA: TGCGCCAGCAGCCAAGTCATGGGGAGCTCTGGGGCCAACGTCCTGACTTTC
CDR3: CASSQVMGSSGANVLTF

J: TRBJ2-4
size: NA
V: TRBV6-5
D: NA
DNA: TGTGCCAGCAGTTACGCTTATTTACAGGGCGGCGGGAAAAACATTCAGTACTTC
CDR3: CASSYAYLQGGGKNIQYF

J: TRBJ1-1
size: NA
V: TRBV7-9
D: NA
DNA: TGTGCCAGCAATCCCTCGAATCGGAACACTGAAGCTTTCTTT
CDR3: CASNPSNRNTEAFF

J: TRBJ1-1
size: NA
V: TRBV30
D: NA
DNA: TGTGCCTGGAGTGTTGGAGCTATGAACACTGAAGCTTTCTTT
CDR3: CAWSVGAMNTEAFF

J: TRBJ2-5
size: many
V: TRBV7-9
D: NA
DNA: TGTGCCAGCGGCCCCAAGGAGACCCAGTACTTC
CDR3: CASGPKETQYF

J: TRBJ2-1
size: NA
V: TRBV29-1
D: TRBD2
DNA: TGCAGCGTGTGGGGGCTGGGGCGACTAGCGGGGGGCCCCGGAGATGAGCAGTTCTTC
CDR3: CSVWGLGRLAGGPGDEQFF

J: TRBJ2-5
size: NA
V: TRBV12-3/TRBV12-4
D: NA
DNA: TGTGCCAGCACCGTACGGAGGGAGGAGACCCAGTACTTC
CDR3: CASTVRREETQYF

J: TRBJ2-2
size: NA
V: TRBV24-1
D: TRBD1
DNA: TGTGCCACCAGTGATTTGCATTGGACAGGGAACACCGGGGAGCTGTTTTTT
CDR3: CATSDLHWTGNTGELFF

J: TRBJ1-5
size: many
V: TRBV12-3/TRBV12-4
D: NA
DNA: TGTGCCAGCAGTTTCGGCGGCTCTGCCGCGACTCAGCCCCAGCATTTT
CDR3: CASSFGGSAATQPQHF

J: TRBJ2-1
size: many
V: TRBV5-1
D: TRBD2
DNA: TGCGCCAGCAGCTTGACTAGCGGAAATGGCAATGAGCAGTTCTTC
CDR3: CASSLTSGNGNEQFF

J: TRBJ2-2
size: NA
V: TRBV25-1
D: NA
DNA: TGTGCCAGCAGTGAATTTTCCGCGGACCCTAGCACCGGGGAGCTGTTTTTT
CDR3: CASSEFSADPSTGELFF

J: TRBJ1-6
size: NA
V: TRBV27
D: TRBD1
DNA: TGTGCCAGCAGCCGGACAGGGGTTGGTTCACCCCTCCACTTT
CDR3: CASSRTGVGSPLHF

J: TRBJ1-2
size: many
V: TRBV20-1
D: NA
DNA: TGCAGTGCTAGAAGGACAGAAAACTATGGCTACACCTTC
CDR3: CSARRTENYGYTF

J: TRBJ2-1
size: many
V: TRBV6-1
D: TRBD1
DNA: TGTGCCAGCAGTGCGCAGACAGGGGGCTCCTACAATGAGCAGTTCTTC
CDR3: CASSAQTGGSYNEQFF

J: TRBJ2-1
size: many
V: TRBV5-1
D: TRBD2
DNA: TGCGCCAGCAGCCCACTAACGATCACTAGCGGGACTAACGATGAGCAGTTCTTC
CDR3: CASSPLTITSGTNDEQFF

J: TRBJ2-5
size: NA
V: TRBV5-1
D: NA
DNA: TGCGCCAGCAGACTGGAGGTTACTGAGCAGTACTTC
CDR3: CASRLEVTEQYF

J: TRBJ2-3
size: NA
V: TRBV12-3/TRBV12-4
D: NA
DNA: TGTGCCAGTAGTGGGCGACTAGTCAGCACAGATACGCAGTATTTT
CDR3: CASSGRLVSTDTQYF

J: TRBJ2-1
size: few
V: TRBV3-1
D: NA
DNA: TGTGCCAGCAGCCAAGGGTACTACAATGAGCAGTTCTTC
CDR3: CASSQGYYNEQFF

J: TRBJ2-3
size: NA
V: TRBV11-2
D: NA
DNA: TGTGCCAGCAGCTTCTTAGATTTCTGGGACTTGGATACGCAGTATTTT
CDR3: CASSFLDFWDLDTQYF

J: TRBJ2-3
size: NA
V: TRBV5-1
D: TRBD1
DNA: TGCGCCAGCGGCTCGACAGGGGTTTTGACAGATACGCAGTATTTT
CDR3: CASGSTGVLTDTQYF

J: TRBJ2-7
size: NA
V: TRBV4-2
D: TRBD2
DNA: TGTGCCAGCAGCCAAGTTAGCGGGGGAATTACCTACGAGCAGTACTTC
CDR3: CASSQVSGGITYEQYF

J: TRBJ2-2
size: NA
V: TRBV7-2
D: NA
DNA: TGTGCCAGCAGCCCGGGACTGATGAACACCGGGGAGCTGTTTTTT
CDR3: CASSPGLMNTGELFF

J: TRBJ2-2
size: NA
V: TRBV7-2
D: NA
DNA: TGTGCCAGCAGTTCAGCTGGCGGGGTTCACACCGGGGAGCTGTTTTTT
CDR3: CASSSAGGVHTGELFF

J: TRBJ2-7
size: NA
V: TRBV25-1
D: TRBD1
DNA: TGTGCCAGCAGGGCCCTACAGGGGGCGGACGAGCAGTACTTC
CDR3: CASRALQGADEQYF

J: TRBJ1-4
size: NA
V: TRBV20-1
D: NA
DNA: TGCAGTACTAGAGATGGGCGGGGCGGTGAAAAACTGTTTTTT
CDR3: CSTRDGRGGEKLFF

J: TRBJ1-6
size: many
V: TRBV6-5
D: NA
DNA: TGTGCCAGCAGTTATGGGGGGCCGGGGGATTCACCCCTCCACTTT
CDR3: CASSYGGPGDSPLHF

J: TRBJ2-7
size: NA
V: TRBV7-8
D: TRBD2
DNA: TGTGCCAGCAGCTTTGGGAGGGAGATCAACGAGCAGTACTTC
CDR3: CASSFGREINEQYF

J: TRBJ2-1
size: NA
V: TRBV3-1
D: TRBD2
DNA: TGTGCCAGCGGAATAGCGGGGGGGCCCTATGAGCAGTTCTTC
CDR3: CASGIAGGPYEQFF

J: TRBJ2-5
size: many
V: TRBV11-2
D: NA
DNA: TGTGCCAGCAGCCGCGGGCCTAAAGAGACCCAGTACTTC
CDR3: CASSRGPKETQYF

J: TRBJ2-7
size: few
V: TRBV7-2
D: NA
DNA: TGTGCCAGCAGCGTAGACGGATCCTACGAGCAGTACTTC
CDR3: CASSVDGSYEQYF